This TCR beta chain comes out of a study of breast tumors, draining lymph nodes, adjacent tissues. Points from the study as a whole: Findings are consistent with lymph node origin and intratumoral expansion of most tumor T cells. Tumor T cell lymph node origin was a supported hypothesis, not proven. Luminal-like breast cancer showed significantly higher tumor–nontumor repertoire similarity than basal-like. Compared with lymph nodes, tumors were less diverse; compared with nontumor tissue, more.

Axillary draining lymph nodes of breast cancer patients supplied the node samples. V shed 6 bases and J shed 2 bases, with 14 bases lying between them. Germline lookup yields CDR1 MNHEY and CDR2 SVGAGI. This CDR3 region has 15 residues. TCRdb itself ran the multiplex PCR reads through MiXCR, one entry per CDR3 protein. The table includes about 140,000 distinct CDR3 sequences, over 25% detected once. This clonotype has ten or more counts. Its antigen is unknown. Sequencing was performed on axillary lymph node tissue. The receptor's source is a female donor with breast cancer. Some clones in this sample may be carry-over from other donors' samples. This chain links TRBV6-5 with TRBJ1-3; maybe TRBD1 (5 bases). CDR3: CASRGTLAAGNTIYF. CDR3 bases: TGTGCCAGCAGGGGGACGCTCGCAGCTGGAAACACCATATATTTT.